The clone carrying this TCR beta chain was recorded a few times. Documented time point: peripheral blood 6 weeks after treatment start. The study collected 1 to 8 samples per patient, pretreatment and on-treatment. CDR1 SGDLS and CDR2 YYNGEE come from the germline V gene. The CDR3 contains 15 residues. Trimming stripped 4 bases from V and 0 bases from J, with 13 bases between. The repertoire was sequenced with immunoSEQ multiplex PCR; TCRdb's copy has only in-frame clones and lacks some. The repertoire holds 95,000 to 130,000 clones, with more than 85% as singletons. This record belongs to a study of PD-L1 blockade in urothelial cancer. Study at large: From 0 to 3 prior chemotherapy regimens had been given to the patients. Blood drawn 3 weeks (second dose) and 6 weeks after treatment start was analyzed.

The rearrangement joins TRBV9 to TRBJ1-1; no clear D. Source: PBMCs, taken around atezolizumab (anti-PD-L1) treatment. This clonotype was sampled from a man in his 60s with urothelial cancer. CDR3 sequence (DNA): TGTGCCAGCAGCACGAGACCGGGGATGAACACTGAAGCTTTCTTT. Translation: CASSTRPGMNTEAFF.